Included here is one T cell receptor beta chain sequence, with context. The sample is drawn from a study of PD-L1 blockade in urothelial cancer. Study-wide background: About 85% of the roughly 29 patients were men whose urothelial cancer was bladder-origin.

The time point is: peripheral blood 6 weeks after treatment start. The data were produced by immunoSEQ multiplex PCR, yet TCRdb's version contains in-frame clones alone and is incomplete. This sample has around 100,000 clones, with approximately 90% found just once. The source is a man aged 60 to 69 with urothelial cancer. The sample consisted of PBMCs, taken around atezolizumab (anti-PD-L1) treatment.

The CDR3 coding sequence is TGTGCCAGCAGCTTCGGGACAGGGCCTCCAGATACGCAGTATTTT. It encodes CASSFGTGPPDTQYF. The genes are TRBV5-6 and TRBJ2-3, with 9 bases lining up with TRBD1. The CDR3 consists of 15 residues. CDR1 SGHDT and CDR2 YYEEEE come from the germline V gene. V lost 2 bases, J lost 4 bases, and 5 bases stayed unmatched.